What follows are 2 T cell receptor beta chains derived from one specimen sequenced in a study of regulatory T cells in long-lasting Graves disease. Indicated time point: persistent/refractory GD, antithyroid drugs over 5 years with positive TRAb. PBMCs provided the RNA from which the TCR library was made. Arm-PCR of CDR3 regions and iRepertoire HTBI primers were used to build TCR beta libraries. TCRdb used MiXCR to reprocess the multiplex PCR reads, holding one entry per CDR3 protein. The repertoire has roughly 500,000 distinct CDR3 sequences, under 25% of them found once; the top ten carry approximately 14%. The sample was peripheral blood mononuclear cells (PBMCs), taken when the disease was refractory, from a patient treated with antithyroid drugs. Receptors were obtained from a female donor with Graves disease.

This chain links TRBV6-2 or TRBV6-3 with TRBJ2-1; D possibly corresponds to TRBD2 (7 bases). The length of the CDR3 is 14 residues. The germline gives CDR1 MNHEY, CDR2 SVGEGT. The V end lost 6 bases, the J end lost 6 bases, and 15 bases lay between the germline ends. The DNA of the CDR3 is TGTGCCAGCAGCCCCCGGAGGGGGGGCAATGAGCAGTTCTTC. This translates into CASSPRRGGNEQFF.

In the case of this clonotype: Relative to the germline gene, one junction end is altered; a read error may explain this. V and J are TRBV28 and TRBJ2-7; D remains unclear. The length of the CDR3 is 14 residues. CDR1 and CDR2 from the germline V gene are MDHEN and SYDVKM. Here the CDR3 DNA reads TGTGCCAGCAGCCAAGACCGGGTTCCCTACGAGCAGCACTTC. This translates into CASSQDRVPYEQHF.